The clone carrying this T cell receptor beta chain was found many times. The antigen remains unidentified. It was with a sample-barcoded 5' primer and a J-beta primer mix that a second PCR of roughly 6 to 12 cycles was run. A template-switch adaptor with 12 random nucleotides tagged each cDNA molecule. TCRdb reprocessed the 5' RACE reads via MiXCR and lists one record per CDR3 protein. The sample contains about 650,000 distinct CDR3 sequences, 32% of which appear only once. The junction had 3 bases not matched to a gene; V was cut back by 8 bases and J by 3 bases. CDR3 length: 13 amino acids. The data were taken from a study of blood T cells in healthy people across ages. Study-level findings and limits: The fall in TCR beta diversity per million T cells was roughly linear with age.

Specimen: blood. The chain uses TRBV12-3 or TRBV12-4 and TRBJ2-3, with TRBD2 identical over 9 bases. This clonotype was obtained from a woman older than 75 in good health. CDR3 sequence (DNA): TGTGCCAGCTGCGGGGGGGGGACAGATACGCAGTATTTT. As protein: CASCGGGTDTQYF.